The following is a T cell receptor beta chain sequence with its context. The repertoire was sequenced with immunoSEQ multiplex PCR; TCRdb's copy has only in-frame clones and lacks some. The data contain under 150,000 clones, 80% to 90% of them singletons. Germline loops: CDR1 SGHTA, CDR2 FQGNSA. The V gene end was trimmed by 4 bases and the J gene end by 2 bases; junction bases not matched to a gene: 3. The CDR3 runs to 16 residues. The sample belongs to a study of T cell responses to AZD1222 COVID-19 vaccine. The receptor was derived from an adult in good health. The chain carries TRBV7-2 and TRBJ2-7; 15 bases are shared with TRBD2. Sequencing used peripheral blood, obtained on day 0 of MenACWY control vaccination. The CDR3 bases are TGTGCCAGCAGCTCCAGGACTAGCGGGGGGGCCTACGAGCAGTACTTC. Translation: CASSSRTSGGAYEQYF.